What follows are 16 T cell receptor beta chains derived from one specimen sequenced in a study of stem cell transplantation in POMP-related autoinflammatory disease. The assay was immunoSEQ multiplex PCR, and TCRdb's table has in-frame clones only and misses some. The sample consists of tens of thousands of clones, approximately 91% of them appearing once. The sample consisted of CD4+ T cells from PBMCs, taken after stem cell transplantation. These receptors came from a human patient with POMP-related autoinflammation and immune dysregulation (PRAID). Some T cells may be provided by the graft donor.

CDR3 protein: CASSPGGANVLTF. The CDR3 DNA sequence: TGTGCCAGCAGCCCAGGGGGGGCCAACGTCCTGACTTTC. The chain carries TRBV3-1 (or the pseudogene TRBV3-2) and TRBJ2-6, with D possibly being TRBD1 (5 bases). V gave up 4 bases and J gave up 4 bases, with 5 bases separating them. The CDR3 length is 13 residues. The germline gives CDR1 LGHDT, CDR2 YNNKEL (reference sequence).

CDR3 bases: TGCGCCAGCAGCTGGGGATGGGGTTTGAACACTGAAGCTTTCTTT. Protein: CASSWGWGLNTEAFF. V and J are TRBV5-1 and TRBJ1-1; D call uncertain. Deletions cut 3 bases from V and 0 bases from J, with 12 bases between. CDR3 length equals 15 residues. CDR1 is SGHRS, CDR2 YFSETQ, per germline.

This rearrangement joins TRBV7-2 to TRBJ2-7; tentatively, D is TRBD1 or TRBD2 (5 bases each). The CDR3 has 13 residues. Germline V gene data show CDR1 as SGHTA and CDR2 as FQGNSA. Trimming took 3 bases from V and 4 from J, leaving 10 bases between them. The CDR3 region is CASSFGGSYEQYF. For the CDR3, the DNA is TGTGCCAGCAGCTTTGGGGGATCTTACGAGCAGTACTTC.

This clone occurred once. The J gene is TRBJ1-3, the V gene TRBV10-1; D not certain. This CDR3 is built from 12 residues. Germline lookup yields CDR1 WNHNN and CDR2 SYGVQD (reference sequence). V dropped 8 bases and J dropped 4 bases, with 9 bases sitting between them. CDR3 protein: CASEASGNTIYF. As DNA, the CDR3 is TGCGCCAGCGAAGCCTCAGGAAACACCATATATTTT.

The chain has TRBV4-1 and TRBJ2-7, with 14 bases lining up with TRBD2. CDR1 is MGHRA and CDR2 is YSYEKL in the germline V gene. V trimming: 0 bases; J trimming: 4 bases; junction bases outside the gene matches: 11. The CDR3 runs 19 residues. The CDR3 DNA reads TGCGCCAGCAGCCAAGAGACTAGCGGGAGGGCCCTCGGACCTTACGAGCAGTACTTC. This encodes CASSQETSGRALGPYEQYF.

A single count supports this clone. This rearrangement joins TRBV24-1 to TRBJ2-1, with 10 positions matching TRBD1. CDR1 KGHDR and CDR2 SFDVKD come from the germline V gene. V shed 4 bases, J shed 6 bases, and the junction held 8 bases outside the gene matches. The CDR3 covers 16 residues. The CDR3 spells CATSDLGQGGLNEQFF. CDR3 sequence (DNA): TGTGCCACCAGTGACCTAGGACAGGGGGGACTCAATGAGCAGTTCTTC.

J is TRBJ2-7 and V is TRBV2, with D tentatively TRBD1 (5 bases). Per germline, CDR1 SNHLY and CDR2 FYNNEI. CDR3 length: 13 residues. V lost 2 bases and J lost 9, with 14 bases in between. CDR3 in amino acids: CASSENPSDRQYF. The CDR3, as DNA: TGTGCCAGCAGTGAAAACCCCTCCGACAGGCAGTACTTC.

The rearrangement links TRBV5-1 to TRBJ1-4, with TRBD1 as a possible D gene (6 bases). The V and J ends lost 4 bases and 7 bases respectively, with 14 bases between them. The germline V gene has CDR1 SGHRS and CDR2 YFSETQ. CDR3 length equals 14 residues. The CDR3 sequence: CASSQTGLLEKLFF. The DNA for the CDR3 is TGCGCCAGCAGCCAGACAGGTCTTCTTGAAAAACTGTTTTTT.

A single count supports this clone. This sequence joins TRBV20-1 and TRBJ2-3; the D is unclear. The CDR3 has 13 amino acids. Germline V CDR1 and CDR2: DFQATT, SNEGSKA (reference sequence). Trimming took 3 bases from V and 4 from J, leaving 11 bases between them. This CDR3 reads CSASVATADTQYF. As DNA, the CDR3 is TGCAGTGCTAGTGTCGCGACGGCAGATACGCAGTATTTT.

This chain uses TRBV10-3 with TRBJ2-1, with 7 bases matching TRBD1. The CDR3 loop spans 13 amino acids. The V gene's germline CDR1 is ENHRY and CDR2 SYGVKD. V lost 0 bases and J lost 8; bases outside the gene matches: 1. The CDR3 here is CAISESGTDEQFF. The CDR3 nucleotides read TGTGCCATCAGTGAGTCGGGGACAGATGAGCAGTTCTTC.

The genes are TRBV2 and TRBJ1-5, with 10 bases fitting TRBD1. The CDR3 is made up of 15 amino acids. CDR1 is SNHLY and CDR2 is FYNNEI in the germline V gene. Trimming took 7 bases from V and 2 from J; bases not matched to a gene: 5. The CDR3 protein is CASIPGTGGNQPQHF. DNA of the CDR3: TGTGCCAGCATCCCCGGGACAGGGGGCAATCAGCCCCAGCATTTT.

The J gene is TRBJ1-2, the V gene TRBV5-1; maybe TRBD1 (5 bases). There are 15 residues in the CDR3. Trimming took 4 bases from V and 6 from J, leaving 19 bases between them. Germline assignment: CDR1 SGHRS and CDR2 YFSETQ. The CDR3 bases are TGCGCCAGCAGCATTGGACATACCGGAATTGATGGCTACACCTTC. It codes for CASSIGHTGIDGYTF.

The chain recombines TRBV19 with TRBJ1-5; D remains ambiguous. CDR1 LNHDA and CDR2 SQIVND come from the germline V gene (reference sequence). V was pared by 1 base and J by 5 bases, with 12 bases between. The CDR3 consists of 15 residues. CDR3 protein: CASSIGVGLHQPQHF. DNA for the CDR3: TGTGCCAGTAGTATAGGGGTAGGGTTACATCAGCCCCAGCATTTT.

The chain recombines TRBV6-5 with TRBJ1-1; TRBD1 matches 7 bases. With 7 bases clipped from V and 5 bases from J, the junction kept 10 bases outside the gene matches. CDR1 is MNHEY and CDR2 is SVGAGI in the germline V gene. The CDR3 consists of 14 residues. CDR3 residues: CASNNRGRTTEAFF. CDR3 DNA sequence: TGTGCCAGCAATAACAGGGGCCGAACGACTGAAGCTTTCTTT.

The chain uses TRBV7-9 and TRBJ2-1; 7 positions agree with TRBD1. The V and J ends lost 5 bases and 9 bases, in that order; junction bases with no gene match: 4. The CDR3 extends over 12 amino acids. The germline V gene encodes CDR1 SEHNR and CDR2 FQNEAQ (reference sequence). This chain's CDR3 is CASSQGDSEQFF. The CDR3, as DNA: TGTGCCAGCAGCCAGGGGGACAGTGAGCAGTTCTTC.

CDR3 coding DNA: TGTGCCAGCAGCGCACAGGGTAACTATGGCTACACCTTC. Translating gives CASSAQGNYGYTF. The rearrangement links TRBV7-3 to TRBJ1-2; perhaps TRBD1 as D (6 bases). The germline V and J ends were trimmed by 5 bases and 1 base, with 8 bases remaining between them. CDR1 and CDR2 from the germline V gene are SGHTA and FQGTGA. This CDR3 is built from 13 residues.